These 29 T cell receptor beta chains came from one sample sequenced in a study of technical replicates of blood from several donors. The repertoire was sequenced with immunoSEQ multiplex PCR; TCRdb's copy has only in-frame clones and lacks some. The sample has 60,000 to 90,000 clones, around 94% seen once. Sample: T cells isolated from PBMCs. All receptors come from a human donor in good health.

This clone was picked up one time. This rearrangement joins TRBV6-5 to TRBJ2-5, with a tentative D call TRBD2 (5 bases). This CDR3 contains 14 residues. Germline V gives CDR1 MNHEY, CDR2 SVGAGI. V was trimmed by 5 bases and J by 4 bases, leaving 14 bases between them. In nucleotides, the CDR3 is TGTGCCAGCAGTCTGATCGGAGGCGGAGAGACCCAGTACTTC. Its protein is CASSLIGGGETQYF.

The genes are TRBV19 and TRBJ2-2, with 9 bases fitting TRBD2. The CDR3 covers 15 residues. Losses at the gene ends were 5 bases for V and 5 bases for J; bases not matched to a gene: 6. The V gene's germline CDR1 is LNHDA and CDR2 SQIVND (reference sequence). The CDR3 DNA sequence: TGTGCCAGTAGTCAGGTGCGGGAGGGGACCGGGGAGCTGTTTTTT. Its protein product is CASSQVREGTGELFF.

This clone was seen a single time. V is TRBV4-1 and J is TRBJ2-2; D remains unclear. The ends were cut back, 0 bases at V and 1 base at J, with 3 bases in the middle. Germline V gene sequence: CDR1 MGHRA, CDR2 YSYEKL. This CDR3 spans 14 amino acids. The CDR3 DNA is TGCGCCAGCAGCCAAGACAGGAACACCGGGGAGCTGTTTTTT. Protein sequence: CASSQDRNTGELFF.

The chain joins TRBV30 to TRBJ1-5; D not certain. The germline CDR1 and CDR2 sequences are GTSNPN and SVGIG (reference sequence). The V end lost 4 bases, the J end lost 2 bases, and 12 bases lay between the germline ends. This CDR3 spans 14 amino acids. The CDR3 spells CAWNKGGGNQPQHF. The CDR3 DNA is TGTGCCTGGAATAAGGGAGGAGGCAATCAGCCCCAGCATTTT.

V gene TRBV11-2 combines with J gene TRBJ1-4; weak D call: TRBD1 (5 bases). Germline CDR1 is SGHAT and CDR2 is FQNNGV. V was trimmed by 2 bases and J by 5 bases, leaving 15 bases between them. The CDR3 runs to 16 residues. CDR3 in DNA: TGTGCCAGCAGCTTATTGGTGTGGCGGGACAATGAAAAACTGTTTTTT. It specifies CASSLLVWRDNEKLFF.

V gene TRBV30 combines with J gene TRBJ1-5; TRBD1 agrees at 9 bases. The CDR3 extends over 14 amino acids. The V segment lost 3 bases and the J segment 4 bases; nucleotides outside the gene matches: 4. CDR1 is GTSNPN and CDR2 is SVGIG in the germline V gene (reference sequence). CDR3 sequence reads: CAWSSGQGNQPQHF. CDR3 nucleotides: TGTGCCTGGAGCTCAGGACAGGGGAATCAGCCCCAGCATTTT.

The chain employs TRBV7-2 and TRBJ1-1, with D perhaps TRBD1 (5 bases). The ends were cut back, 5 bases at V and 12 bases at J, with 19 bases in the middle. Germline V gene sequence: CDR1 SGHTA, CDR2 FQGNSA. The CDR3 length is 13 residues. CDR3: CASSPRVDEVSFF. The CDR3 DNA sequence: TGTGCCAGCAGCCCCAGGGTGGACGAGGTGTCTTTCTTT.

This clone has more than one count but fewer than ten. The J gene is TRBJ2-1, the V gene TRBV28; possibly TRBD2 for D (5 bases). V was cut by 6 bases and J by 3 bases, with 9 bases left in between. The CDR3 is 13 amino acids. Germline loops: CDR1 MDHEN, CDR2 SYDVKM. The CDR3 spells CASRERSYNEQFF. The CDR3 DNA sequence: TGTGCCAGCAGGGAGCGGAGCTACAATGAGCAGTTCTTC.

The genes are TRBV4-1 and TRBJ2-5, with a possible D match to TRBD1 (5 bases). The CDR3 has 14 amino acids. V lost 2 bases to trimming and J lost 5 bases, with 12 bases between them. Germline CDR1 MGHRA, CDR2 YSYEKL. CDR3 protein: CASSQLRVGETQYF. CDR3 DNA sequence: TGCGCCAGCAGCCAACTCAGGGTGGGGGAGACCCAGTACTTC.

The rearrangement links TRBV27 to TRBJ2-2, with D unclear. The germline V gene encodes CDR1 MNHEY and CDR2 SMNVEV (reference sequence). The CDR3 runs to 15 residues. Deletions cut 3 bases from V and 4 bases from J, with 12 bases between. In DNA form, the CDR3 reads TGTGCCAGCAGTTTCAAACGGGTAGCCACCGGGGAGCTGTTTTTT. This sequence encodes CASSFKRVATGELFF.

The gene calls are TRBV11-3 and TRBJ1-1; 10 nucleotides align to TRBD1. Germline trimming cut 0 bases from V and 11 bases from J; bases unmatched to any gene: 9. The CDR3 has 15 amino acids. Germline V gene lookup returns CDR1 SGHNT and CDR2 YENEEA. The CDR3 DNA reads as TGTGCCAGCAGCTTAGAAGGGACAGGGGAGGTTGCTGCTTTCTTT. Translated: CASSLEGTGEVAAFF.

The chain employs TRBV6-5 and TRBJ1-2, with 10 bases aligning to TRBD1. Germline CDR1 is MNHEY and CDR2 is SVGAGI. The CDR3 runs 14 residues. The J segment lost 2 bases and the V segment lost 10 bases, leaving 7 bases of the junction unmatched. CDR3 nucleotide sequence: TGTGCCATCGGGACAGGGGCTTCCAACTATGGCTACACCTTC. It encodes CAIGTGASNYGYTF.

The chain links TRBV19 to TRBJ1-1; a weak D match, TRBD1 (5 bases). Germline assignment: CDR1 LNHDA and CDR2 SQIVND (reference sequence). The CDR3 totals 14 residues. Trimming took 3 bases from V and 1 from J, leaving 9 bases between them. The CDR3 protein is CASSMAGWNTEAFF. Here the CDR3 DNA reads TGTGCCAGTAGTATGGCAGGGTGGAACACTGAAGCTTTCTTT.

J is TRBJ2-5 and V is TRBV7-3, with 9 bases lining up with TRBD1. CDR3 length: 15 amino acids. CDR1 is SGHTA and CDR2 is FQGTGA in the germline V gene. J gave up 7 bases and V 1 base, and 7 bases lay outside the gene matches. Here the CDR3 DNA reads TGTGCCAGCAGCTTAAGAGGGGACAGGGAAGGGACCCAGTACTTC. It codes for CASSLRGDREGTQYF.

The rearrangement joins TRBV5-1 to TRBJ2-3, with D tentatively TRBD2 (6 bases). The V end lost 7 bases, the J end lost 2 bases, and 14 bases lay between the germline ends. Germline CDR1 SGHRS, CDR2 YFSETQ. The CDR3 sequence is 14 residues long. The CDR3 DNA is TGCGCCAGCGGCGAATTGGGACTCACAGATACGCAGTATTTT. It is translated as CASGELGLTDTQYF.

The CDR3 nucleotides read TGTGCCAGCAGCCCGGGAGGGAAGGACACTGAAGCTTTCTTT. Protein: CASSPGGKDTEAFF. The rearrangement joins TRBV7-9 to TRBJ1-1; the D is unclear. The V gene lost 5 bases and the J gene lost 3 bases, with 13 bases spanning the gap. The germline gives CDR1 SEHNR, CDR2 FQNEAQ (reference sequence). The CDR3 consists of 14 residues. Using reference TRBV7-9 and TRBJ1-1 for the parts outside the CDR3, the full variable domain is DTGVSQNPRHKITKRGQNVTFRCDPISEHNRLYWYRQTLGQGPEFLTYFQNEAQLEKSRLLSDRFSAERPKGSFSTLEIQRTEQGDSAMYLCASSPGGKDTEAFFGQGTRLTVV.

The CDR3 DNA is TGTGCCAGCAGCCAAACAGGACAGCACTATGGCTACACCTTC. Translating gives CASSQTGQHYGYTF. V and J are TRBV9 and TRBJ1-2, with D possibly TRBD1 on 6 matching bases. The CDR3 is 14 residues long. The germline V gene encodes CDR1 SGDLS and CDR2 YYNGEE. Trimming took off 4 bases at V and 3 bases at J, with 13 bases between the two ends.

The V call is TRBV4-1, the J call TRBJ2-1, with TRBD2 matching 7 bases. The germline V gene encodes CDR1 MGHRA and CDR2 YSYEKL. V was clipped by 1 base and J by 3 bases; unmatched bases: 3. CDR3 length: 15 residues. For the CDR3, the DNA is TGCGCCAGCAGCCAAGTAAGCGGGAACTACAATGAGCAGTTCTTC. Protein sequence: CASSQVSGNYNEQFF.

V gene TRBV5-8 combines with J gene TRBJ2-1; D is possibly TRBD2 (5 bases). Trimming pared 0 bases from V and 0 bases from J, leaving 13 bases between. Germline-derived CDR1 and CDR2 are SGHTS and YDEGEE. The CDR3 spans 17 residues. DNA of the CDR3: TGTGCCAGCAGCTTGGAGGTGGGAGTTGGCTCCTACAATGAGCAGTTCTTC. This gives the protein CASSLEVGVGSYNEQFF.

The chain has TRBV28 and TRBJ2-1; no firm D call. The germline V and J ends were trimmed by 10 bases and 7 bases, with 8 bases remaining between them. The CDR3 totals 10 residues. CDR1 is MDHEN and CDR2 is SYDVKM in the germline V gene. Here the CDR3 DNA reads TGTGCCAATTTAGAGAATGAGCAGTTCTTC. It specifies CANLENEQFF.

The V call is TRBV30, the J call TRBJ2-1, with 14 nucleotides matching TRBD2. Germline assignment: CDR1 GTSNPN and CDR2 SVGIG (reference sequence). V shed 1 base, J shed 6 bases, and the junction held 5 bases outside the gene matches. The CDR3 extends over 16 amino acids. CDR3 nucleotides: TGTGCCTGGAGTGGAGCGACTAGCGGGAGGGGCAATGAGCAGTTCTTC. It translates to CAWSGATSGRGNEQFF.

This chain links TRBV19 with TRBJ1-1; 7 bases are a match to TRBD1. The CDR3 runs 14 residues. The germline CDR1 and CDR2 sequences are LNHDA and SQIVND (reference sequence). V was pared by 8 bases and J by 4 bases, with 10 bases of the junction left unmatched. CDR3 DNA: TGTGCCAGTGGAGAGACAGGGACGCGCACTGAAGCTTTCTTT. Encoded protein: CASGETGTRTEAFF.

This clone was recorded only once. This chain connects TRBV4-3 to TRBJ1-3; D remains ambiguous. Germline V gene lookup returns CDR1 LGHNA and CDR2 YSLEER. The CDR3 runs to 15 residues. Trimming took off 1 base at V and 6 bases at J, with 13 bases between the two ends. CDR3 sequence (DNA): TGCGCCAGCAGCCAAGTTCTACAGAACGTAAACACCATATATTTT. Its translation is CASSQVLQNVNTIYF.

The chain carries TRBV5-1 and TRBJ2-7; 7 nucleotides match TRBD2. Germline loops: CDR1 SGHRS, CDR2 YFSETQ. There are 15 residues in the CDR3. Unmatched junction bases numbered 9, after V lost 0 bases and J lost 6 bases. DNA for the CDR3: TGCGCCAGCAGCTTGGCGTTGGGGGAGGGCTTCGAGCAGTACTTC. Protein: CASSLALGEGFEQYF.

This chain links TRBV30 with TRBJ1-4; D not resolved. The CDR3 contains 12 residues. V was cut by 1 base and J by 4 bases, with 4 bases left in between. Germline lookup yields CDR1 GTSNPN and CDR2 SVGIG (reference sequence). The CDR3 bases are TGTGCCTGGAGTGCAGTTAATGAAAAACTGTTTTTT. Encoded protein: CAWSAVNEKLFF. Full variable domain (rest looked up from reference TRBV30 and TRBJ1-4): SQTIHQWPATLVQPVGSPLSLECTVEGTSNPNLYWYRQAAGRGLQLLFYSVGIGQISSEVPQNLSASRPQDRQFILSSKKLLLSDSGFYLCAWSAVNEKLFFGSGTQLSVL.

The chain carries TRBV29-1 and TRBJ2-3; D ambiguous. From germline, CDR1 is SQVTM and CDR2 ANQGSEA. With 0 bases removed from V and 2 bases from J, the gap between germline ends came to 9 bases. The CDR3 sequence is 14 residues long. The CDR3 nucleotides read TGCAGCGTTGAAGATATGACTCACACAGATACGCAGTATTTT. Translating gives CSVEDMTHTDTQYF.

The gene calls are TRBV19 and TRBJ1-5, with D uncertain. The CDR3 sequence is 14 residues long. Trimming stripped 5 bases from V and 3 bases from J, with 11 bases between. Germline assignment: CDR1 LNHDA and CDR2 SQIVND (reference sequence). The CDR3 loop is CASSFSQFNQPQHF. The CDR3 DNA reads as TGTGCCAGTAGTTTTAGCCAGTTCAATCAGCCCCAGCATTTT. Together with reference TRBV19 and TRBJ1-5, the CDR3 gives the full variable domain: DGGITQSPKYLFRKEGQNVTLSCEQNLNHDAMYWYRQDPGQGLRLIYYSQIVNDFQKGDIAEGYSVSREKKESFPLTVTSAQKNPTAFYLCASSFSQFNQPQHFGDGTRLSIL.

The chain couples TRBV6-1 to TRBJ2-7, with 8 bases lining up with TRBD1. Germline values: CDR1 MNHNS, CDR2 SASEGT. V lost 11 bases to trimming and J lost 5 bases; unmatched junction nucleotides: 8. The CDR3 spans 12 residues. The CDR3 here is CAGQGRVDEQYF. CDR3 nucleotide sequence: TGTGCCGGACAGGGCAGGGTCGACGAGCAGTACTTC.

This clone was counted once. The genes are TRBV19 and TRBJ1-3; D uncertain. Trimming pared 3 bases from V and 0 bases from J, leaving 12 bases between. The CDR3 sequence is 16 residues long. Germline assignment: CDR1 LNHDA and CDR2 SQIVND (reference sequence). CDR3 residues: CASSIPSDFSGNTIYF. The CDR3 region has the DNA TGTGCCAGTAGTATCCCCAGCGATTTCTCTGGAAACACCATATATTTT. Full variable domain (remainder filled in from reference TRBV19 and TRBJ1-3): DGGITQSPKYLFRKEGQNVTLSCEQNLNHDAMYWYRQDPGQGLRLIYYSQIVNDFQKGDIAEGYSVSREKKESFPLTVTSAQKNPTAFYLCASSIPSDFSGNTIYFGEGSWLTVV.